These T cell receptor beta chains were read from a single sample in a study of PD-1 blockade in classical Hodgkin lymphoma. Profiling relied on immunoSEQ multiplex PCR, and the TCRdb table lists in-frame clones only, not all of them. The table includes tens of thousands of clones, around 89% detected once. Sequences were derived from peripheral blood mononuclear cells (PBMCs), sampled at baseline. These receptors all come from a human donor with classical Hodgkin lymphoma. Both conserved end residues are trimmed from each CDR3.

J gene | V gene | CDR3 protein
TRBJ1-5 | TRBV7-2 | ASSFQGVNQPQH
TRBJ1-4 | TRBV6-5 | ASSISATNEKLF
TRBJ1-3 | TRBV28 | ASSFPAGNTIY
TRBJ2-7 | TRBV6-6 | ASSYSGGNEQY
TRBJ1-1 | TRBV11-2 | ASSTGQLNTEAF
TRBJ1-5 | TRBV6-7 | ASSEKPGLQWGNQPQH
TRBJ2-1 | TRBV7-8 | ASSPLTGVMPNNEQF
TRBJ1-6 | TRBV9 | ASSVEGTRSYNSPLH
TRBJ2-5 | TRBV7-6 | ASSKPQETQY
TRBJ2-5 | TRBV5-1 | ASSSATSIETQY
TRBJ1-3 | TRBV18 | ASSLGPGNTIY
TRBJ2-7 | TRBV7-2 | ASSQQGGSYEQY
TRBJ2-1 | TRBV7-9 | ASKGNHNEQF
TRBJ2-7 | TRBV10-3 | ALGTSGSYEQY
TRBJ2-2 | TRBV21-1 | ASSKLQTKANTGELF
TRBJ1-1 | TRBV11-2 | ASSQRSASNTEAF
TRBJ1-6 | TRBV5-1 | ASSLGRDNSPLH